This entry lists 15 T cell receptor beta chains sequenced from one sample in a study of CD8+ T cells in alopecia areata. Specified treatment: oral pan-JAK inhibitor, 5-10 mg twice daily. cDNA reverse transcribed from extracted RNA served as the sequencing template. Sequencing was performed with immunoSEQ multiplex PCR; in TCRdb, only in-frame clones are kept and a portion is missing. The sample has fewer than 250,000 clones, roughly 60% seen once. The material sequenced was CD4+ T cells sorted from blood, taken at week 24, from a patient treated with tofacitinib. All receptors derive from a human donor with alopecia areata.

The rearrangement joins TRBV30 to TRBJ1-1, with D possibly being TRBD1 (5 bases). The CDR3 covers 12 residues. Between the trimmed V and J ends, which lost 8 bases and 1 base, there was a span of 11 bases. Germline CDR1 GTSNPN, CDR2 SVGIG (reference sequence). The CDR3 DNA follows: TGTGCCGGGAACGGGGGGAACACTGAAGCTTTCTTT. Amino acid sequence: CAGNGGNTEAFF.

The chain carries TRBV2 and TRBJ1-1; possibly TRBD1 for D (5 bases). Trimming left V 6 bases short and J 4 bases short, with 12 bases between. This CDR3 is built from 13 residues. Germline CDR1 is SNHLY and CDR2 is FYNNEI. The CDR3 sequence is CASSRERATEAFF. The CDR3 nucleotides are TGTGCCAGCAGCAGGGAGAGAGCCACTGAAGCTTTCTTT.

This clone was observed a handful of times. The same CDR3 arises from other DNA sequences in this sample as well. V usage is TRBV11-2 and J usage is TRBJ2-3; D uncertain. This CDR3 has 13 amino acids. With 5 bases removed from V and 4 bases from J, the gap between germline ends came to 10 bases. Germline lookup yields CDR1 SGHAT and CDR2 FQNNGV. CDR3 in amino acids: CASSLTVADTQYF. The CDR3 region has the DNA TGTGCCAGCAGCCTTACGGTGGCAGATACGCAGTATTTT.

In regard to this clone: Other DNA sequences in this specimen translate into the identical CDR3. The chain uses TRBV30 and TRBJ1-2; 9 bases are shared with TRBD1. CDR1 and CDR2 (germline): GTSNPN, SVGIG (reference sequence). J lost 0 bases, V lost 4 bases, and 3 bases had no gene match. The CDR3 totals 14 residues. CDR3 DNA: TGTGCCTGGACCCGGGACAGGGCTAACTATGGCTACACCTTC. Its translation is CAWTRDRANYGYTF.

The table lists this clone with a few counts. In nucleotides, the CDR3 is TGTGCCAGCAGCCAAGGGGCAGCAAACACTGAAGCTTTCTTT. Translated: CASSQGAANTEAFF. The rearrangement joins TRBV7-3 to TRBJ1-1, with D perhaps TRBD1 (5 bases). The V gene lost 5 bases and the J gene lost 2 bases, with 12 bases spanning the gap. The CDR3 is 14 amino acids. Germline V gene sequence: CDR1 SGHTA, CDR2 FQGTGA.

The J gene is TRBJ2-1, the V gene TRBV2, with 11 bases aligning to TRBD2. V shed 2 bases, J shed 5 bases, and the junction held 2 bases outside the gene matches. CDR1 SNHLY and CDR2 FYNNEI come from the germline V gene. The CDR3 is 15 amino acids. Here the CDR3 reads CASSERTSGHNEQFF. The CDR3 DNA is TGTGCCAGCAGTGAAAGGACTAGCGGGCACAATGAGCAGTTCTTC.

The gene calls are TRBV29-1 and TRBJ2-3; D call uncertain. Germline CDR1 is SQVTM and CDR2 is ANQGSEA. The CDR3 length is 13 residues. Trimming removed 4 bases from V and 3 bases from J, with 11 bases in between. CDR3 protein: CSVGMKTTDTQYF. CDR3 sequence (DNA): TGCAGCGTTGGGATGAAAACTACAGATACGCAGTATTTT.

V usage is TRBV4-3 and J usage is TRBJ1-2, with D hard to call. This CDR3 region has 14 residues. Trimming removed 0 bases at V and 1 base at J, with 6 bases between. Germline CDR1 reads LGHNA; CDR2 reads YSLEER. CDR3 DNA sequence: TGCGCCAGCAGCCAAGAGCTGGGTAACTATGGCTACACCTTC. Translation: CASSQELGNYGYTF.

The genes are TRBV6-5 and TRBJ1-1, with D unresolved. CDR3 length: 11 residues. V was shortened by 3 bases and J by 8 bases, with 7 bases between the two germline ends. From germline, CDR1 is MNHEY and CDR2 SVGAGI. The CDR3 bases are TGTGCCAGCAGTTATATGGGGGAAGCTTTCTTT. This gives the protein CASSYMGEAFF.

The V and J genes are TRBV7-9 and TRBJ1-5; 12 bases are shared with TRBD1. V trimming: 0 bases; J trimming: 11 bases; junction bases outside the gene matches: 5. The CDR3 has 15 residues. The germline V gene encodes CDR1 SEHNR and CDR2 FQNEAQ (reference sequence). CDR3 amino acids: CASSLAGQGAAAQHF. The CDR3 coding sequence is TGTGCCAGCAGCTTAGCGGGACAGGGGGCAGCAGCCCAGCATTTT.

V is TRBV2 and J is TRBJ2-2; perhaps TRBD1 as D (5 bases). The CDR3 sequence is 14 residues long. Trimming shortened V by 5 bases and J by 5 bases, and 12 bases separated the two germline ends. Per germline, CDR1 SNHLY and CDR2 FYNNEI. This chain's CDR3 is CASSPGFLTGELFF. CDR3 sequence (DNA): TGTGCCAGCAGTCCAGGGTTCCTAACCGGGGAGCTGTTTTTT.

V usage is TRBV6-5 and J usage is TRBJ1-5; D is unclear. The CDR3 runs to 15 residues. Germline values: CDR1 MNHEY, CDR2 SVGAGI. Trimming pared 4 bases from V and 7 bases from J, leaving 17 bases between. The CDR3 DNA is TGTGCCAGCAGTTCGACAAAAAAATCGAGGCAGCCCCAGCATTTT. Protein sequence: CASSSTKKSRQPQHF.

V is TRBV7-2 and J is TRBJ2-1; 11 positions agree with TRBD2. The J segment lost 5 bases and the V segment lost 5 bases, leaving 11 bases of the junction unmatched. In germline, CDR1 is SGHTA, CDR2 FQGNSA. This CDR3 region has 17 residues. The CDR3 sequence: CASSPRLAGFGDNEQFF. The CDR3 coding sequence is TGTGCCAGCAGCCCCCGACTAGCGGGGTTCGGGGACAATGAGCAGTTCTTC.

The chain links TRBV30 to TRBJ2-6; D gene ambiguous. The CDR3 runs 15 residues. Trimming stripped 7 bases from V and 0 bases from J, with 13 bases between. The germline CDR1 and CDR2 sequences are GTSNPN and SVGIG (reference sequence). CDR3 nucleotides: TGTGCCTTCTCGGACGCCAACTCTGGGGCCAACGTCCTGACTTTC. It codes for CAFSDANSGANVLTF. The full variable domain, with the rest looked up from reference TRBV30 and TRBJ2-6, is SQTIHQWPATLVQPVGSPLSLECTVEGTSNPNLYWYRQAAGRGLQLLFYSVGIGQISSEVPQNLSASRPQDRQFILSSKKLLLSDSGFYLCAFSDANSGANVLTFGAGSRLTVL.

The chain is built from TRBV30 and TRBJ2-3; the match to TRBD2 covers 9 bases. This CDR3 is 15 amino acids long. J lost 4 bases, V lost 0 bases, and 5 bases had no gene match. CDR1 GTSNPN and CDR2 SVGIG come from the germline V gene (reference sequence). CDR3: CAWSVAGGTADTQYF. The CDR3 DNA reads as TGTGCCTGGAGTGTAGCGGGGGGCACGGCAGATACGCAGTATTTT.